The 2 T cell receptor beta chains below all came from one sample that was sequenced in a study of cytomegalovirus exposure and HLA in healthy donors (dated by TCRdb to about 2017). Libraries were built with the immunoSEQ multiplex PCR assay. The multiplex PCR relied on a mix of 60 forward primers for TCR Vbeta segments and 13 reverse primers for TCR Jbeta segments. The table comes from immuneACCESS by way of TCRdb, which keeps in-frame sequences with V and J called. Part of the clones is missing from these tables; in studies checked, under half for an unresolved V gene and the rest for unknown reasons. The sample contains 99,000 or so clones, approximately 12% of them found a single time. The ten largest clones add up to approximately 16% of the sample. The specimen was PBMCs. The receptors come from a man between 35 and 55 years old in good health and CMV-seropositive.

The chain is built from TRBV5-1 and TRBJ1-1; 7 bases are shared with TRBD1. V was clipped by 2 bases and J by 4 bases; unmatched bases: 2. The germline V gene has CDR1 SGHRS and CDR2 YFSETQ. This CDR3 has 13 amino acids. The CDR3 is CASSFQGGTEAFF. In DNA form, the CDR3 reads TGCGCCAGCAGCTTCCAGGGGGGCACTGAAGCTTTCTTT.

The rearrangement links TRBV15 to TRBJ2-6; TRBD1 matches at 7 bases. The CDR3 length is 15 residues. With V trimmed by 3 bases and J by 1 base, 0 bases remained unmatched. Germline CDR1 reads LNHNV; CDR2 reads YYDKDF (reference sequence). CDR3: CATSRGQSGANVLTF. In nucleotides, the CDR3 is TGTGCCACCAGCAGGGGACAGTCTGGGGCCAACGTCCTGACTTTC.